The 22 T cell receptor beta chains listed next were all sequenced from one sample in a study of monozygotic twins with cystic fibrosis. This table comes from immunoSEQ multiplex PCR, and its TCRdb copy is limited to in-frame clones, with some not included. The table includes about 36,000 clones, over 75% detected once. What was sequenced was blood. Receptors were obtained from a girl aged 2-10 years with cystic fibrosis.

The CDR3 here is CASSIAETQYF. The CDR3 nucleotides are TGTGCCAGTAGTATTGCGGAGACCCAGTACTTC. The rearrangement joins TRBV19 to TRBJ2-5, with unresolved D. Germline V lookup: CDR1 LNHDA, CDR2 SQIVND (reference sequence). V was shortened by 3 bases and J by 5 bases, with 4 bases between the two germline ends. The CDR3 loop spans 11 amino acids.

The CDR3, as DNA: TGCGCCAGCAGCTTCCGGGACAGGGGGCGCGGGATGAACACTGAAGCTTTCTTT. As protein: CASSFRDRGRGMNTEAFF. V and J are TRBV5-1 and TRBJ1-1; TRBD1 aligns across 12 bases. The V gene's germline CDR1 is SGHRS and CDR2 YFSETQ. The V gene end was trimmed by 2 bases and the J gene end by 0 bases; junction bases not matched to a gene: 8. The CDR3 extends over 18 amino acids.

This chain connects TRBV29-1 to TRBJ2-6, with unresolved D. Trimming cost V 1 base and J 0 bases, with 7 bases left between them. CDR1 SQVTM and CDR2 ANQGSEA come from the germline V gene. This CDR3 region has 15 residues. CDR3 coding DNA: TGCAGCGTTGAAGGGCCCGGCTCTGGGGCCAACGTCCTGACTTTC. Its translation: CSVEGPGSGANVLTF. Drawing the rest from reference TRBV29-1 and TRBJ2-6, the complete variable domain is SAVISQKPSRDICQRGTSLTIQCQVDSQVTMMFWYRQQPGQSLTLIATANQGSEATYESGFVIDKFPISRPNLTFSTLTVSNMSPEDSSIYLCSVEGPGSGANVLTFGAGSRLTVL.

This clone appeared a few times. This chain joins TRBV18 and TRBJ1-4; D gene unclear. The V end was cut by 3 bases, the J end by 5 bases, with 13 bases between. Germline V gene data show CDR1 as KGHSH and CDR2 as LQKENI. This CDR3 contains 15 residues. The CDR3 loop reads CASSPLRQTNEKLFF. CDR3 DNA: TGTGCCAGCTCACCCCTGCGGCAGACCAATGAAAAACTGTTTTTT.

This chain joins TRBV13 and TRBJ2-7, with TRBD1 identical over 8 bases. Germline loops: CDR1 PRHDT, CDR2 FYEKMQ (reference sequence). After removal of 5 bases from V and 2 bases from J, the junction contained 5 bases not matched to a gene. The CDR3 runs to 14 residues. Here the CDR3 DNA reads TGTGCCAGCAGCAAAGTACAGGGGGCCTACGAGCAGTACTTC. Translating it yields CASSKVQGAYEQYF.

The chain is built from TRBV5-1 and TRBJ1-1, with 8 positions matching TRBD1. This CDR3 has 14 residues. Per the germline V gene, CDR1 is SGHRS and CDR2 is YFSETQ. The ends lost 0 bases at V and 6 bases at J; junction bases unmatched: 4. CDR3 residues: CASSLATGGPEAFF. The CDR3 DNA is TGCGCCAGCAGCTTGGCCACAGGGGGACCTGAAGCTTTCTTT. Full variable domain (missing parts from reference TRBV5-1 and TRBJ1-1): KAGVTQTPRYLIKTRGQQVTLSCSPISGHRSVSWYQQTPGQGLQFLFEYFSETQRNKGNFPGRFSGRQFSNSRSEMNVSTLELGDSALYLCASSLATGGPEAFFGQGTRLTVV.

The CDR3 here is CASSLERSQPQHF. CDR3 DNA: TGTGCCAGCAGCTTGGAACGGAGTCAGCCCCAGCATTTT. This chain joins TRBV7-2 and TRBJ1-5; D gene ambiguous. This CDR3 spans 13 amino acids. Trimming took 3 bases from V and 6 from J, leaving 9 bases between them. Germline values: CDR1 SGHTA, CDR2 FQGNSA. Supplemented by reference TRBV7-2 and TRBJ1-5, the full variable domain reads GAGVSQSPSNKVTEKGKDVELRCDPISGHTALYWYRQSLGQGLEFLIYFQGNSAPDKSGLPSDRFSAERTGGSVSTLTIQRTQQEDSAVYLCASSLERSQPQHFGDGTRLSIL.

The chain uses TRBV9 and TRBJ1-4; D is unclear. Germline V gives CDR1 SGDLS, CDR2 YYNGEE. The CDR3 spans 15 residues. Trimming took off 1 base at V and 7 bases at J, with 14 bases between the two ends. This CDR3 reads CASSVLTPSGEKLFF. The CDR3 coding sequence is TGTGCCAGCAGCGTACTGACCCCAAGTGGTGAAAAACTGTTTTTT.

V usage is TRBV5-1 and J usage is TRBJ2-3, with D maybe TRBD2 (6 bases). This CDR3 comprises 15 residues. The ends were cut back, 0 bases at V and 0 bases at J, with 8 bases in the middle. CDR1 is SGHRS and CDR2 is YFSETQ in the germline V gene. The DNA for the CDR3 is TGCGCCAGCAGCTTGGCCGGGACTAGCACAGATACGCAGTATTTT. Protein product: CASSLAGTSTDTQYF.

The chain has TRBV4-1 and TRBJ1-2; 7 bases agree with TRBD1. The CDR3 covers 15 residues. Per the germline V gene, CDR1 is MGHRA and CDR2 is YSYEKL. J was trimmed by 6 bases and V by 4 bases; bases with no gene match: 11. In nucleotides, the CDR3 is TGCGCCAGCAGCCGGCACGTACAGGGGAGAGATGGCTACACCTTC. It specifies CASSRHVQGRDGYTF.

The genes are TRBV10-3 and TRBJ2-3; D call uncertain. This CDR3 comprises 15 residues. Germline V lookup: CDR1 ENHRY, CDR2 SYGVKD. V dropped 0 bases and J dropped 0 bases, with 7 bases sitting between them. The CDR3: CAISESTGSTDTQYF. As DNA, the CDR3 is TGTGCCATCAGTGAGTCGACGGGCAGCACAGATACGCAGTATTTT.

The chain uses TRBV11-2 and TRBJ2-5, with D hard to call. V lost 1 base and J lost 5, with 5 bases in between. Germline CDR1 is SGHAT and CDR2 is FQNNGV. The CDR3 runs 12 residues. CDR3 sequence reads: CASSLGRETQYF. CDR3 coding DNA: TGTGCCAGCAGCTTAGGCAGGGAGACCCAGTACTTC.

This clone has only a few counts. The genes are TRBV15 and TRBJ2-7, with 8 bases lining up with TRBD2. The V and J ends lost 5 bases and 1 base, in that order; junction bases with no gene match: 7. Germline-derived CDR1 and CDR2 are LNHNV and YYDKDF (reference sequence). The CDR3 covers 15 residues. CDR3 region: CATSREGTSSYEQYF. The CDR3 DNA reads TGTGCCACCAGCCGCGAGGGGACTAGTTCCTACGAGCAGTACTTC. Variable domain in full (rest from reference TRBV15 and TRBJ2-7): DAMVIQNPRYQVTQFGKPVTLSCSQTLNHNVMYWYQQKSSQAPKLLFHYYDKDFNNEADTPDNFQSRRPNTSFCFLDIRSPGLGDTAMYLCATSREGTSSYEQYFGPGTRLTVT.

In its sample, this clone was seen once. The V call is TRBV5-6, the J call TRBJ1-2; TRBD1 agrees at 8 bases. Trimming cost V 1 base and J 1 base; bases outside gene matches: 6. Germline V gives CDR1 SGHDT, CDR2 YYEEEE. This CDR3 has 16 residues. The CDR3 sequence is CASSLIGTGHNYGYTF. For the CDR3, the DNA is TGTGCCAGCAGCTTGATCGGGACAGGCCATAACTATGGCTACACCTTC. Using reference TRBV5-6 and TRBJ1-2 for the parts outside the CDR3, the full variable domain is DAGVTQSPTHLIKTRGQQVTLRCSPKSGHDTVSWYQQALGQGPQFIFQYYEEEERQRGNFPDRFSGHQFPNYSSELNVNALLLGDSALYLCASSLIGTGHNYGYTFGSGTRLTVV.

The chain is built from TRBV7-2 and TRBJ1-5, with 7 bases identical to TRBD1. There are 16 residues in the CDR3. The germline V gene has CDR1 SGHTA and CDR2 FQGNSA. J gave up 0 bases and V 1 base, and 3 bases lay outside the gene matches. CDR3 nucleotide sequence: TGTGCCAGCAGCTTAGAGACAGGGCATAGCAATCAGCCCCAGCATTTT. Translated, it gives CASSLETGHSNQPQHF.

The chain is built from TRBV15 and TRBJ2-6; 7 bases are a match to TRBD1. J was trimmed by 0 bases and V by 0 bases; bases with no gene match: 2. The CDR3 loop spans 17 amino acids. The germline gives CDR1 LNHNV, CDR2 YYDKDF (reference sequence). CDR3 protein: CATSRDGDSSGANVLTF. DNA of the CDR3: TGTGCCACCAGCAGAGATGGGGACAGCTCTGGGGCCAACGTCCTGACTTTC.

This clone was seen just once. This chain joins TRBV30 and TRBJ2-7; a weak D match, TRBD2 (6 bases). Germline lookup yields CDR1 GTSNPN and CDR2 SVGIG (reference sequence). This CDR3 region has 16 residues. The V end was cut by 1 base, the J end by 4 bases, with 20 bases between. The CDR3 nucleotides read TGTGCCTGGAGTGAGGGACTCCGGGCCTTTACTTACGAGCAGTACTTC. It encodes CAWSEGLRAFTYEQYF.

The CDR3 loop is CASSFGEEQYF. The CDR3 DNA follows: TGCGCCAGCAGCTTCGGGGAGGAGCAGTATTTT. J is TRBJ2-3 and V is TRBV5-1; tentatively, D is TRBD2 (6 bases). Germline V lookup: CDR1 SGHRS, CDR2 YFSETQ. The ends were cut back, 2 bases at V and 11 bases at J, with 9 bases in the middle. There are 11 residues in the CDR3.

This clone has a single count. The chain joins TRBV5-1 to TRBJ2-2; D is undetermined. V gave up 4 bases and J gave up 6 bases, with 13 bases separating them. This CDR3 is 14 amino acids long. CDR1 is SGHRS and CDR2 is YFSETQ in the germline V gene. DNA for the CDR3: TGCGCCAGCAGCACCGGACCCCCGGCCGGGGAGCTGTTTTTT. Translation gives CASSTGPPAGELFF.

As regards this clone: This sample also contains other DNA sequences that code for the same CDR3. The chain combines TRBV9 with TRBJ2-5; D is undetermined. This CDR3 has 13 amino acids. Germline V gives CDR1 SGDLS, CDR2 YYNGEE. With 0 bases removed from V and 5 bases from J, the gap between germline ends came to 8 bases. The CDR3 protein is CASSVGTRETQYF. The CDR3 DNA is TGTGCCAGCAGCGTAGGGACGCGGGAGACCCAGTACTTC.

V and J are TRBV5-6 and TRBJ2-2, with 9 bases that match TRBD1. J gave up 8 bases and V 6 bases, and 8 bases lay outside the gene matches. The CDR3 is 14 amino acids. Germline V gene data show CDR1 as SGHDT and CDR2 as YYEEEE. The CDR3 is CASTKQGAPGELFF. DNA for the CDR3: TGTGCCAGCACCAAACAGGGGGCGCCTGGGGAGCTGTTTTTT.

The gene calls are TRBV27 and TRBJ1-5; weak D call: TRBD1 (5 bases). The CDR3 extends over 13 amino acids. V gave up 10 bases and J gave up 4 bases, with 14 bases separating them. Germline-derived CDR1 and CDR2 are MNHEY and SMNVEV (reference sequence). CDR3 nucleotide sequence: TGTGCCACGGCAGGGTGGGGTAATCAGCCCCAGCATTTT. This gives the protein CATAGWGNQPQHF.